These 13 T cell receptor beta chains came from one sample sequenced in a study of blood T cell repertoires in COVID-19. The assay was immunoSEQ multiplex PCR, and TCRdb's table has in-frame clones only and misses some. The sample carries fewer than 300,000 clones, approximately 90% recorded once. Sequenced: PBMCs or T cells enriched from blood (not recorded which). The receptor source for this set is a middle-aged woman with acute COVID-19.

The chain employs TRBV2 and TRBJ2-2; D not certain. V was trimmed by 6 bases and J by 4 bases, leaving 12 bases between them. CDR1 is SNHLY and CDR2 is FYNNEI in the germline V gene. The CDR3 is 14 residues long. CDR3 sequence: CASRAAVSTGELFF. In DNA form, the CDR3 reads TGTGCCAGCAGAGCCGCGGTTTCCACCGGGGAGCTGTTTTTT.

The chain recombines TRBV2 with TRBJ1-1; maybe TRBD1 (5 bases). Trimming left V 10 bases short and J 10 bases short, with 22 bases between. The length of the CDR3 is 13 residues. The germline gives CDR1 SNHLY, CDR2 FYNNEI. The CDR3 nucleotides read TGTGCCACCCTGGGACTACTCCAGGGCGTAGCTTTCTTT. This translates into CATLGLLQGVAFF.

The chain uses TRBV5-4 and TRBJ2-1, with a tentative D call TRBD2 (5 bases). Germline loops: CDR1 SGHNT, CDR2 YYREEE (reference sequence). V was trimmed by 4 bases and J by 8 bases, leaving 10 bases between them. The CDR3 totals 12 residues. The CDR3 sequence is CASSLGAYEQFF. The CDR3 DNA reads TGTGCCAGCAGCCTGGGAGCCTATGAGCAGTTCTTC.

This clone was seen only once. The chain employs TRBV4-2 and TRBJ1-5, with D possibly TRBD1 on 6 matching bases. The CDR3 spans 15 residues. Trimming stripped 0 bases from V and 6 bases from J, with 12 bases between. The germline V gene encodes CDR1 LGHNA and CDR2 YNFKEQ. CDR3 coding DNA: TGTGCCAGCAGCCAAGATGGTACAGGGACTCAGCCCCAGCATTTT. It codes for CASSQDGTGTQPQHF.

V is TRBV19 and J is TRBJ2-5; possibly TRBD2 for D (6 bases). The CDR3 is made up of 15 amino acids. Germline V gives CDR1 LNHDA, CDR2 SQIVND (reference sequence). Trimming pared 2 bases from V and 2 bases from J, leaving 12 bases between. CDR3 residues: CASSIFGGAQETQYF. The DNA for the CDR3 is TGTGCCAGTAGTATATTCGGCGGGGCACAAGAGACCCAGTACTTC.

The CDR3 protein is CAWRGSSGNTIYF. The CDR3 DNA follows: TGTGCCTGGAGGGGGAGCTCTGGAAACACCATATATTTT. The genes are TRBV30 and TRBJ1-3; D remains ambiguous. The ends were cut back, 3 bases at V and 0 bases at J, with 6 bases in the middle. CDR1 is GTSNPN and CDR2 is SVGIG in the germline V gene (reference sequence). The CDR3 length is 13 residues.

This clone was observed a few times. V usage is TRBV7-9 and J usage is TRBJ2-7; 12 bases are shared with TRBD2. CDR1 and CDR2 (germline): SEHNR, FQNEAQ (reference sequence). With V trimmed by 6 bases and J by 2 bases, 8 bases remained unmatched. The CDR3 is 16 residues long. CDR3 nucleotide sequence: TGTGCCAGCAGTTCCAGGACTAGCGGGACCCCCTACGAGCAGTACTTC. Protein sequence: CASSSRTSGTPYEQYF. The whole variable domain, remainder taken from reference TRBV7-9 and TRBJ2-7, is DTGVSQNPRHKITKRGQNVTFRCDPISEHNRLYWYRQTLGQGPEFLTYFQNEAQLEKSRLLSDRFSAERPKGSFSTLEIQRTEQGDSAMYLCASSSRTSGTPYEQYFGPGTRLTVT.

This chain links TRBV6-5 with TRBJ2-3; 7 bases align to TRBD1. Trimming cost V 4 bases and J 5 bases; bases outside gene matches: 6. Germline CDR1 reads MNHEY; CDR2 reads SVGAGI. The CDR3 is 14 residues long. CDR3 DNA sequence: TGTGCCAGCAGTTTTACAGGGGTGCAAGATACGCAGTATTTT. Its translation is CASSFTGVQDTQYF.

The rearrangement uses TRBV2 and TRBJ1-4, with 8 bases that match TRBD1. Per the germline V gene, CDR1 is SNHLY and CDR2 is FYNNEI. The trim removed 6 bases at V and 7 bases at J, leaving 7 bases unmatched. This CDR3 has 14 amino acids. The CDR3 spells CASRTTGGVEKLFF. The CDR3 bases are TGTGCCAGCAGAACCACAGGGGGGGTTGAAAAACTGTTTTTT.

The V and J genes are TRBV4-1 and TRBJ2-1, with 10 nucleotides matching TRBD2. With 1 base clipped from V and 2 bases from J, the junction kept 8 bases outside the gene matches. The CDR3 spans 18 residues. The germline CDR1 and CDR2 sequences are MGHRA and YSYEKL. The CDR3 is CASSQVPQREGPYNEQFF. DNA of the CDR3: TGCGCCAGCAGCCAAGTTCCCCAGCGGGAGGGCCCCTACAATGAGCAGTTCTTC.

The CDR3, as DNA: TGTGCCAGCAGCCCCGGGGACAATTACTCTGGAAACACCATATATTTT. Translating gives CASSPGDNYSGNTIYF. The genes are TRBV9 and TRBJ1-3, with TRBD1 as a possible D gene (6 bases). Trimming stripped 4 bases from V and 0 bases from J, with 14 bases between. This CDR3 contains 16 residues. Per the germline V gene, CDR1 is SGDLS and CDR2 is YYNGEE. Complete variable domain (other parts from reference TRBV9 and TRBJ1-3): DSGVTQTPKHLITATGQRVTLRCSPRSGDLSVYWYQQSLDQGLQFLIQYYNGEERAKGNILERFSAQQFPDLHSELNLSSLELGDSALYFCASSPGDNYSGNTIYFGEGSWLTVV.

This clone occurred a few times. The CDR3 protein is CASSSRSGQETQYF. CDR3 DNA: TGTGCCAGCAGTTCCCGAAGCGGCCAAGAGACCCAGTACTTC. The chain couples TRBV27 to TRBJ2-5; possible D gene TRBD2, 5 bases. The CDR3 contains 14 residues. Germline values: CDR1 MNHEY, CDR2 SMNVEV (reference sequence). V lost 4 bases, J lost 1 base, and 10 bases lay in between.

The rearrangement joins TRBV2 to TRBJ2-3; 14 positions match TRBD2. Germline CDR1 SNHLY, CDR2 FYNNEI. CDR3 size: 17 residues. The trim removed 6 bases at V and 2 bases at J, leaving 7 bases unmatched. The CDR3 region is CASSEGLAGDLTDTQYF. The CDR3 coding sequence is TGTGCCAGCAGCGAGGGACTAGCGGGAGACCTCACAGATACGCAGTATTTT.